Described below is a single T cell receptor (beta chain) sequence and its context. This clonotype occurred many times. Its antigen has not been determined. Base qualities are not recorded, but no much larger clone differs from it by a single base. This beta chain represents an off-target read in a library built for alpha chains; its size is of limited meaning. To prepare the library, 5' RACE was applied. The instrument given in TCRdb is NextSeq 500. To allow correction of PCR and sequencing errors, the TCR library protocol tagged every TCR cDNA molecule with a unique molecular identifier. The study's processing was this. Decombinator tools were used for TCR identification, UMI-based error correction and CDR3 extraction. Expanded TCRs were defined as those above a frequency of 2 per 1,000, corresponding to the top 1% of the tumor frequency distribution. Expanded tumor TCRs were classed as regional if statistically deemed absent (corrected P<0.05) from at least one tumor region, otherwise ubiquitous. Each repertoire was subsampled 100 times to 5,000 TCRs, after which Renyi diversity was computed with the R vegan package. CDR3 similarity networks were constructed using string-kernel similarity of amino acid triplets, with links drawn between CDR3s whose pairwise similarity was above 0.82. TCRdb reprocessing: public reads trimmed at Q25 with fastp, clones called with MiXCR, in-frame beta chains kept. Under each unique CDR3 protein, matching rows form one entry showing the most common genes and DNA. TCRdb, rather than the study authors, made the V and J calls. Recorded for this sample are some 5,000 distinct CDR3 sequences; less than 9.5% of them occurred a single time. Of the sample, under 30% falls within the top ten clones.

The data were taken from a study of spatial heterogeneity in lung cancer (dated by TCRdb to between 2017 and 2020). Broadly, across the study: Beta-chain transcripts were consistently detected in greater numbers than alpha-chain transcripts, which likely reflected higher beta-chain transcript abundance. A strong correlation was found between TCR transcript counts in tumor regions and a T cell transcriptional module score from matched bulk RNA-seq. In the raw uncorrected reads, each unique combination of TCR and UMI appeared more than ten times on average. In non-small cell lung cancer, the study quantitatively compared TCR alpha and beta repertoires across several tumor regions, matched nontumor lung, and blood. TCR repertoire features were related to nonsynonymous mutation counts determined by whole-exome sequencing of tumor tissue. At surgery, both alpha and beta chains were TCR-sequenced in 220 tumor regions, roughly 64 matched nontumor lung samples and 56 PBMC samples. What the research found in general, with its limitations: TCR-seq was estimated to cover only 6% to 7% of tumor T cells for alpha chains and about 13% for beta chains. Additional single-cell paired TCR alpha and beta sequencing was considered necessary to confirm, at a functional level, the hypothesis that regional TCRs recognize regional mutations. Counts of ubiquitous and regional expanded TCRs correlated with counts of ubiquitous and regional nonsynonymous mutations, respectively. The tumor nonsynonymous mutation count correlated with the number of expanded alpha and beta TCRs within the tumor.

Sample time point, as interpreted from the label and publication: sample taken at primary tumor resection. Samples were obtained from 72 patients with early-stage, untreated non-small cell lung cancer from the lung TRACERx cohort. Without any cell sorting, TCR sequencing was performed on whole RNA extracted either from tumor and nontumor lung tissue or from cryopreserved PBMC samples. Only patients for whom sufficient RNA was available from at least two tumor regions were selected for TCR sequencing. Before selection, tumor and adjacent nontumor lung specimens were reviewed by a lung pathologist. The CDR3 measures 15 amino acids from cysteine to phenylalanine. Only the CDR3 DNA is retained, 45 bases long and in frame from the first base. The germline V gene encodes CDR1 SGHNT and CDR2 YYREEE (reference sequence). V loses 4 bases, J loses 4 bases, and the germline ends lie 14 bases apart.

Specimen: lung tumor tissue, collected at surgery. The clonotype comes from a female donor with early-stage non-small cell lung cancer. The rearrangement combines TRBV5-4 with TRBJ2-2; possibly the D gene is TRBD1, per 6 matching bases. The CDR3 region: CASSPNRAVTGELFF. The DNA sequence is TGTGCCAGCAGCCCCAACAGGGCGGTCACCGGGGAGCTGTTTTTT.